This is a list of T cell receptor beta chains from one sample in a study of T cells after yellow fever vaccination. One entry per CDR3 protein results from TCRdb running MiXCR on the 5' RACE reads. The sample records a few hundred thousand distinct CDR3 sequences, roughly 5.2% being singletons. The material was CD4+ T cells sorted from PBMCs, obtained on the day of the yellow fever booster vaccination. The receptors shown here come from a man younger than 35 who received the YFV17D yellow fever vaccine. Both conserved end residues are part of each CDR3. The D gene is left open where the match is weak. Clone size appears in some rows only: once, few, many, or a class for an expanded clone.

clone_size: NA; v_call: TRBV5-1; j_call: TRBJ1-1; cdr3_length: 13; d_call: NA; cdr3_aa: CASSLDSHTEAFF; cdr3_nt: TGCGCCAGCAGCTTGGACAGCCACACTGAAGCTTTCTTT
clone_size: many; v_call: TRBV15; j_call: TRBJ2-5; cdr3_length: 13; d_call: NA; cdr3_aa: CATSRATPETQYF; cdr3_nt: TGTGCCACCAGCAGGGCTACCCCGGAGACCCAGTACTTC
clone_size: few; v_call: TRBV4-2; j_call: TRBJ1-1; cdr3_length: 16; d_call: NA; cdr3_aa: CASSQDLVRMNTEAFF; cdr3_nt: TGTGCCAGCAGCCAAGATCTAGTGCGGATGAACACTGAAGCTTTCTTT
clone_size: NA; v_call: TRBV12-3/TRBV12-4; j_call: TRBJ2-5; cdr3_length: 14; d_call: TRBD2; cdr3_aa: CASKRTSGGETQYF; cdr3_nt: TGTGCCAGCAAACGGACTAGCGGGGGTGAGACCCAGTACTTC
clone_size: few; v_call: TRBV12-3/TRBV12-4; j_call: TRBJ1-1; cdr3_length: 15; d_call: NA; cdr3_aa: CASSLGGARDTEAFF; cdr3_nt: TGTGCCAGCAGTTTAGGCGGAGCAAGGGACACTGAAGCTTTCTTT
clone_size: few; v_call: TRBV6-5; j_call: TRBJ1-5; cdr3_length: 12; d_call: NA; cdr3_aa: CASSSPFQPQHF; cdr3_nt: TGTGCCAGCAGTTCCCCCTTTCAGCCCCAGCATTTT
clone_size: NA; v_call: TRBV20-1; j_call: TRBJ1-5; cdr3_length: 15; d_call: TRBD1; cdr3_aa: CSARDGSRGRQPQHF; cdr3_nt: TGCAGTGCTAGAGATGGGTCCAGGGGGCGTCAGCCCCAGCATTTT
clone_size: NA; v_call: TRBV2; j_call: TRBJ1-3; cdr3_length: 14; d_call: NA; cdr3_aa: CASTGRSSGNTIYF; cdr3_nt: TGTGCCAGCACTGGACGCAGCTCTGGAAACACCATATATTTT
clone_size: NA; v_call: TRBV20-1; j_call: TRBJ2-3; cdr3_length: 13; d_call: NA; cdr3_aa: CSAPRVSADTQYF; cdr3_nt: TGCAGTGCCCCGAGGGTTTCCGCAGATACGCAGTATTTT
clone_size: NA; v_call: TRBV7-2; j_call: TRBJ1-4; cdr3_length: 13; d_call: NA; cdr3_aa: CASSFRTDEKLFF; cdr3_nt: TGTGCCAGCAGCTTCCGGACCGACGAAAAACTGTTTTTT
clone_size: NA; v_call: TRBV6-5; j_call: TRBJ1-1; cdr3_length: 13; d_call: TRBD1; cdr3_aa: CASIKRGQAKAFF; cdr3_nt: TGTGCCAGCATCAAAAGGGGACAGGCTAAAGCTTTCTTT
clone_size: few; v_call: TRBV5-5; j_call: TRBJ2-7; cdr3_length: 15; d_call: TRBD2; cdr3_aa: CASSLGLARSYEQYF; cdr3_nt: TGTGCCAGCAGCTTAGGACTAGCGAGATCCTACGAGCAGTACTTC